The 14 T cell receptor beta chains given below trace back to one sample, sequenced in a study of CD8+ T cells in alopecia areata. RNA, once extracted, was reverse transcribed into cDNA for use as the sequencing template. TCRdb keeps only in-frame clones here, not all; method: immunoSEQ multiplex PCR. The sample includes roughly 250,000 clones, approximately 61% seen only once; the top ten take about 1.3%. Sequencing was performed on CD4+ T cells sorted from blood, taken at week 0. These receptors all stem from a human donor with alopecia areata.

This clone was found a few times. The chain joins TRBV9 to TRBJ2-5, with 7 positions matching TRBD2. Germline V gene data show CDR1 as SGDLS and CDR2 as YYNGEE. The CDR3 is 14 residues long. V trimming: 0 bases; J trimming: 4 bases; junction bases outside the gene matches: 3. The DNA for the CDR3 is TGTGCCAGCAGCGTAGTGGCTAGCGGAGAGACCCAGTACTTC. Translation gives CASSVVASGETQYF. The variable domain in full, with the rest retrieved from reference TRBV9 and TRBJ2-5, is DSGVTQTPKHLITATGQRVTLRCSPRSGDLSVYWYQQSLDQGLQFLIQYYNGEERAKGNILERFSAQQFPDLHSELNLSSLELGDSALYFCASSVVASGETQYFGPGTRLLVL.

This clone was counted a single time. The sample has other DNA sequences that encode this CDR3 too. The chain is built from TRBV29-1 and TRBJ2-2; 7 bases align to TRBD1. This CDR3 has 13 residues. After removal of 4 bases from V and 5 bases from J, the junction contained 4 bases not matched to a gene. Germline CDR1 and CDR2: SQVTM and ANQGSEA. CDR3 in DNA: TGCAGCGTTGGACAGGGAATAACCGGGGAGCTGTTTTTT. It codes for CSVGQGITGELFF.

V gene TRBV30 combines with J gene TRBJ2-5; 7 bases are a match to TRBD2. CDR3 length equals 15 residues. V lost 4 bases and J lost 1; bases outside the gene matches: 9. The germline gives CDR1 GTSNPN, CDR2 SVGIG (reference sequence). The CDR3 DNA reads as TGTGCCTGGAAAGTCGTTGGGACTATCCAAGAGACCCAGTACTTC. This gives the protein CAWKVVGTIQETQYF.

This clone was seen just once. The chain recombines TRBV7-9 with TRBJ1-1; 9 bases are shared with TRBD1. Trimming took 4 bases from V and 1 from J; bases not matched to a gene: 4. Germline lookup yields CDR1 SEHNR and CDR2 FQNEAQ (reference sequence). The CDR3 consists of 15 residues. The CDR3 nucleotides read TGTGCCAGCAGCTCGGACAGGGGACCGAACACTGAAGCTTTCTTT. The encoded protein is CASSSDRGPNTEAFF. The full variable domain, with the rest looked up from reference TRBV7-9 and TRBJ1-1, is DTGVSQNPRHKITKRGQNVTFRCDPISEHNRLYWYRQTLGQGPEFLTYFQNEAQLEKSRLLSDRFSAERPKGSFSTLEIQRTEQGDSAMYLCASSSDRGPNTEAFFGQGTRLTVV.

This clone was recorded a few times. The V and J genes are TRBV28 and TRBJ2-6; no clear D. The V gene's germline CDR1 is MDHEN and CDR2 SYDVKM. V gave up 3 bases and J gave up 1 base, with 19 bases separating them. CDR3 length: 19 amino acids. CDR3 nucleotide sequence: TGTGCCAGCAGTTTTGGGGTAAAGGGTTTAGGATCTGGGGCCAACGTCCTGACTTTC. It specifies CASSFGVKGLGSGANVLTF.

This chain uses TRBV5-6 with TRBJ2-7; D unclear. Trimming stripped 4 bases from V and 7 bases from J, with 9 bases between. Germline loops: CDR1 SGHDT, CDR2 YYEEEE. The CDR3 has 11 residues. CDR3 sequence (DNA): TGTGCCAGCAGCCGGGTTGGTGAGCAGTACTTC. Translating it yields CASSRVGEQYF.

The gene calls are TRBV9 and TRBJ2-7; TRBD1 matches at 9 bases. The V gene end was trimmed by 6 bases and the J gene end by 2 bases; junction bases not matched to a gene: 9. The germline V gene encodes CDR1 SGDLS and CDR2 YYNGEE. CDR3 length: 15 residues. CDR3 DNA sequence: TGTGCCAGCAACCGGGCGGGGACAGGGACCTACGAGCAGTACTTC. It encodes CASNRAGTGTYEQYF.

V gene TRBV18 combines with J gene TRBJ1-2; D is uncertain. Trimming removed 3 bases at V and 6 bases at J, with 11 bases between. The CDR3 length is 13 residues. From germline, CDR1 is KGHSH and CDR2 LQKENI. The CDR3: CASSPSGMDGYTF. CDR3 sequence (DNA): TGTGCCAGCTCACCCTCGGGGATGGATGGCTACACCTTC.

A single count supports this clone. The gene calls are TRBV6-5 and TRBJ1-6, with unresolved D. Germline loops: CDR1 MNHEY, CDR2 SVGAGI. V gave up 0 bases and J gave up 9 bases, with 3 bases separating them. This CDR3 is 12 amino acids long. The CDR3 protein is CASSYSGSPLHF. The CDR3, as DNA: TGTGCCAGCAGTTACTCGGGTTCACCCCTCCACTTT.

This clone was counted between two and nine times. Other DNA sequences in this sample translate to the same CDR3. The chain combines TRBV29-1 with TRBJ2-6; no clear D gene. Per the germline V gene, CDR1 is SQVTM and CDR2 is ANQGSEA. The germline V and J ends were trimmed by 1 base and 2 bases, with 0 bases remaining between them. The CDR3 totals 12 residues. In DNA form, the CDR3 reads TGCAGCGTTGAAGCTGGGGCCAACGTCCTGACTTTC. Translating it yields CSVEAGANVLTF.

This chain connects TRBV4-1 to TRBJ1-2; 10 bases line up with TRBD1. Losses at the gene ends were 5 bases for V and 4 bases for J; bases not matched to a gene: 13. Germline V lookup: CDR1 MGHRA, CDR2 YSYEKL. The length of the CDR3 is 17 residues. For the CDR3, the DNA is TGCGCCAGCAGCGAATTGTGGACAGGGGGGATTAGCTATGGCTACACCTTC. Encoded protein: CASSELWTGGISYGYTF.

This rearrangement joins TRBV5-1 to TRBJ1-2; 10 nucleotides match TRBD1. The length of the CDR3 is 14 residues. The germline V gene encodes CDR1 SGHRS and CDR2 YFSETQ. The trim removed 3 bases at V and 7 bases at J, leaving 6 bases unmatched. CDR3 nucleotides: TGCGCCAGCAGCTCGCGACAGGGGGCGCGTGGCTACACCTTC. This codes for CASSSRQGARGYTF. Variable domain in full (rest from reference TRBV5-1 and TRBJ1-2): KAGVTQTPRYLIKTRGQQVTLSCSPISGHRSVSWYQQTPGQGLQFLFEYFSETQRNKGNFPGRFSGRQFSNSRSEMNVSTLELGDSALYLCASSSRQGARGYTFGSGTRLTVV.

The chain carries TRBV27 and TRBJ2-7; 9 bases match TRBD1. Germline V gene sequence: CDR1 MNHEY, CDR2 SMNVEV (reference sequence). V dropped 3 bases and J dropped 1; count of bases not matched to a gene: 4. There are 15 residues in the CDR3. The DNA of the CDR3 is TGTGCCAGCAGTTTCCTCGGGACAGGGTCCTACGAGCAGTACTTC. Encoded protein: CASSFLGTGSYEQYF.

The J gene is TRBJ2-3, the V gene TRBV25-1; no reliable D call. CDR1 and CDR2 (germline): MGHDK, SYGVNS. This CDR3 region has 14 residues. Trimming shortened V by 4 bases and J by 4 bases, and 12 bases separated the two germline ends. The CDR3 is CASSAALVADTQYF. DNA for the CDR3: TGTGCCAGCAGTGCCGCCCTGGTAGCAGATACGCAGTATTTT.